One and the same sample provided the 7 T cell receptor beta chains below, sequenced in a study of blood T cell repertoires in COVID-19. Assay used: immunoSEQ multiplex PCR; TCRdb lists only in-frame clones, some missing. The table has 90,000 to 100,000 clones, 86% seen once; the top ten hold approximately 1.6%. Sequencing used peripheral blood. The receptor source for this set is a man at least 80 years old with acute or convalescent COVID-19.

This sequence joins TRBV7-2 and TRBJ2-5, with D maybe TRBD2 (6 bases). The CDR3 totals 14 residues. V shed 2 bases and J shed 5 bases, with 12 bases lying between them. Germline lookup yields CDR1 SGHTA and CDR2 FQGNSA. In DNA, the CDR3 is TGTGCCAGCAGCTTACAGCCCCGGGGGGAGACCCAGTACTTC. Translation gives CASSLQPRGETQYF.

This chain connects TRBV19 to TRBJ2-1; 9 bases map to TRBD2. Trimming cost V 2 bases and J 2 bases; bases outside gene matches: 7. This CDR3 contains 17 residues. Germline V gene data show CDR1 as LNHDA and CDR2 as SQIVND (reference sequence). The CDR3 is CASSIILAGKPYNEQFF. The CDR3 DNA reads as TGTGCCAGTAGTATAATCCTAGCGGGAAAACCCTACAATGAGCAGTTCTTC. Based on the CDR3 plus reference TRBV19 and TRBJ2-1, the full variable domain is DGGITQSPKYLFRKEGQNVTLSCEQNLNHDAMYWYRQDPGQGLRLIYYSQIVNDFQKGDIAEGYSVSREKKESFPLTVTSAQKNPTAFYLCASSIILAGKPYNEQFFGPGTRLTVL.

The chain has TRBV7-3 and TRBJ2-3, with 7 bases fitting TRBD2. The V and J ends lost 5 bases and 5 bases, in that order; junction bases with no gene match: 13. Germline lookup yields CDR1 SGHTA and CDR2 FQGTGA. This CDR3 is built from 16 residues. The CDR3 nucleotides are TGTGCCAGCAGCCTCACTGGGAGGGGACCGATAGATACGCAGTATTTT. This codes for CASSLTGRGPIDTQYF.

The rearrangement links TRBV6-2 or TRBV6-3 to TRBJ1-4, with TRBD1 as a possible D gene (5 bases). From germline, CDR1 is MNHEY and CDR2 SVGEGT. Trimming pared 5 bases from V and 5 bases from J, leaving 15 bases between. The CDR3 runs 15 residues. CDR3 nucleotides: TGTGCCAGCAGTACCCCGGGGGAGCCAAATGAAAAACTGTTTTTT. This codes for CASSTPGEPNEKLFF.

In this sample, this clone turned up once. One end of the junction is discordant with germline, which a read error may explain. The genes are TRBV9 and TRBJ2-2; 10 bases are a match to TRBD2. Germline lookup yields CDR1 SGDLS and CDR2 YYNGEE. This CDR3 region has 16 residues. This chain's CDR3 is CASSSGTSAKTGELFF. Here the CDR3 DNA reads TGTGCCAGCAGCTCCGGGACTAGCGCGAAAACCGGGGAGCTGTTTTTT.

V usage is TRBV23-1 and J usage is TRBJ2-7; 7 nucleotides line up with TRBD2. TRBV23-1 carries the ORF label, with uncertain function. This CDR3 comprises 18 residues. V gave up 0 bases and J gave up 3 bases; unmatched junction bases: 14. CDR3 sequence: CASSQSAWELARHYEQYF. CDR3 nucleotides: TGCGCCAGCAGTCAATCGGCGTGGGAACTAGCGAGACACTACGAGCAGTACTTC.

The V call is TRBV5-4, the J call TRBJ2-7; 8 nucleotides agree with TRBD2. Germline V gene lookup returns CDR1 SGHNT and CDR2 YYREEE (reference sequence). The CDR3 has 15 residues. The V and J ends lost 0 bases and 1 base, in that order; junction bases with no gene match: 3. The DNA of the CDR3 is TGTGCCAGCAGCTTGGTCGCGGGAGGTTCCTACGAGCAGTACTTC. Protein product: CASSLVAGGSYEQYF.